This TCR beta chain emerged from a study of T cell responses to AZD1222 COVID-19 vaccine. The V gene's germline CDR1 is SGHTA and CDR2 FQGNSA. This CDR3 has 16 residues. With 7 bases clipped from V and 4 bases from J, the junction kept 9 bases outside the gene matches. Generated by immunoSEQ multiplex PCR, the TCRdb table keeps only in-frame clones and is missing some. The sample lists about 83,000 clones, 80% to 95% occurring once. The sample here was peripheral blood, taken 28 days after the second AZD1222 dose. The sequence was collected from an adult who received the AZD1222 COVID-19 vaccine. The V and J genes are TRBV7-2 and TRBJ1-4; 10 positions match TRBD1. CDR3 sequence: CASTPMRTGGNEKLFF. In DNA, the CDR3 is TGTGCCAGCACCCCCATGCGGACAGGGGGTAATGAAAAACTGTTTTTT.